The 10 T cell receptor beta chains presented below share a single source sample, sequenced in a study of radiotherapy plus CTLA-4 blockade in lung cancer. Profiling relied on immunoSEQ multiplex PCR, and the TCRdb table lists in-frame clones only, not all of them. The sample holds about 62,000 clones; around 77% are singletons and the top ten take 4% to 5.5%. Sequences were derived from peripheral blood, sampled from a patient treated with radiotherapy plus ipilimumab. The receptors derive from a human donor with non-small cell lung cancer who had a complete response to radiotherapy plus ipilimumab.

The chain recombines TRBV7-2 with TRBJ2-3, with 8 bases aligning to TRBD2. CDR3 length: 15 amino acids. Germline values: CDR1 SGHTA, CDR2 FQGNSA. V lost 5 bases and J lost 3; bases outside the gene matches: 7. CDR3 in amino acids: CASSPTSGSTDTQYF. The CDR3 nucleotides read TGTGCCAGCAGCCCCACTAGCGGAAGTACAGATACGCAGTATTTT.

The chain couples TRBV4-3 to TRBJ1-2; D call uncertain. V was shortened by 0 bases and J by 6 bases, with 14 bases between the two germline ends. This CDR3 has 15 amino acids. Germline-derived CDR1 and CDR2 are LGHNA and YSLEER. The CDR3, as DNA: TGCGCCAGCAGCCAAGATCGGCCGGTAATACATGGCTACACCTTC. It translates to CASSQDRPVIHGYTF.

This sequence joins TRBV29-1 and TRBJ2-7; D is perhaps TRBD2 (5 bases). Germline CDR1 SQVTM, CDR2 ANQGSEA. The CDR3 is 12 residues long. CDR3 nucleotide sequence: TGCAGTCCTGGGTGGGAGTGCTTCGAGCAGTACGTC. This sequence encodes CSPGWECFEQYV.

A single count supports this clone. In nucleotides, the CDR3 is TGTGCCAGCAGTGAAGCGGAAGGGGTGAGCACAGATACGCAGTATTTT. Amino acids: CASSEAEGVSTDTQYF. This sequence joins TRBV2 and TRBJ2-3; the D gene is possibly TRBD1 (5 bases). The CDR3 is made up of 16 amino acids. Germline V gene lookup returns CDR1 SNHLY and CDR2 FYNNEI. Between the trimmed V and J ends, which lost 0 bases and 0 bases, there was a span of 10 bases.

V and J are TRBV18 and TRBJ2-3; D gene unclear. V was cut by 2 bases and J by 6 bases, with 12 bases left in between. Per germline, CDR1 KGHSH and CDR2 LQKENI. There are 14 residues in the CDR3. The CDR3 DNA is TGTGCCAGCTCACCAGGTACACCGGAGGATACGCAGTATTTT. Amino acids: CASSPGTPEDTQYF. Drawing the rest from reference TRBV18 and TRBJ2-3, the complete variable domain is NAGVMQNPRHLVRRRGQEARLRCSPMKGHSHVYWYRQLPEEGLKFMVYLQKENIIDESGMPKERFSAEFPKEGPSILRIQQVVRGDSAAYFCASSPGTPEDTQYFGPGTRLTVL.

The J gene is TRBJ1-1, the V gene TRBV5-1; the D is unclear. The CDR3 totals 12 residues. V was cut by 5 bases and J by 3 bases, with 8 bases left in between. Germline V gene lookup returns CDR1 SGHRS and CDR2 YFSETQ. For the CDR3, the DNA is TGCGCCAGCAGAGTTGGGGACACTGAAGCTTTCTTT. Protein: CASRVGDTEAFF. The full variable domain, its missing parts supplied by reference TRBV5-1 and TRBJ1-1, is KAGVTQTPRYLIKTRGQQVTLSCSPISGHRSVSWYQQTPGQGLQFLFEYFSETQRNKGNFPGRFSGRQFSNSRSEMNVSTLELGDSALYLCASRVGDTEAFFGQGTRLTVV.

This chain joins TRBV7-9 and TRBJ2-3, with 10 positions matching TRBD2. With V trimmed by 0 bases and J by 2 bases, 5 bases remained unmatched. Germline CDR1 is SEHNR and CDR2 is FQNEAQ (reference sequence). This CDR3 spans 17 amino acids. This chain's CDR3 is CASSLATLAGSTDTQYF. CDR3 in DNA: TGTGCCAGCAGCTTAGCCACACTAGCGGGATCCACAGATACGCAGTATTTT.

V usage is TRBV5-6 and J usage is TRBJ2-7; 9 bases match TRBD2. With V trimmed by 4 bases and J by 2 bases, 4 bases remained unmatched. The CDR3 is 14 amino acids. The V gene's germline CDR1 is SGHDT and CDR2 YYEEEE. For the CDR3, the DNA is TGTGCCAGCAGCCGTCTAGCGGGGACCTACGAGCAGTACTTC. It yields the protein CASSRLAGTYEQYF.

The chain is built from TRBV7-2 and TRBJ1-6; the D gene is possibly TRBD1 (5 bases). This CDR3 is built from 15 residues. The V gene lost 5 bases and the J gene lost 9 bases, with 17 bases spanning the gap. The germline CDR1 and CDR2 sequences are SGHTA and FQGNSA. The CDR3 coding sequence is TGTGCCAGCAGCCCCAGGGACTTTGTGATTTCACCCCTCCACTTT. Residues: CASSPRDFVISPLHF.

This chain uses TRBV6-1 with TRBJ1-4, with TRBD1 identical over 10 bases. V lost 6 bases to trimming and J lost 8 bases; unmatched junction nucleotides: 9. Germline assignment: CDR1 MNHNS and CDR2 SASEGT. The CDR3 runs to 15 residues. Written as DNA, the CDR3 is TGTGCCAGCAGAACCCCCGGGACAGGGGTGGAAAAACTGTTTTTT. This gives the protein CASRTPGTGVEKLFF.